This T cell receptor beta chain stems from a study of control samples from healthy donors and cancer patients. In germline, CDR1 is KGHSH, CDR2 LQKENI. The CDR3 loop spans 14 amino acids. V dropped 3 bases and J dropped 3 bases, with 10 bases sitting between them. Only in-frame clones appear in the TCRdb table, and some are missing; sequencing was by immunoSEQ multiplex PCR. Among about 100,000 clones, around four fifths were seen once, and the ten largest hold around 20%. This clone appeared a few times. The sequenced sample consisted of blood. The sequence was collected from a man aged 25-45 years in good health. The chain uses TRBV18 and TRBJ2-3; D tentatively reads TRBD1 or TRBD2 (5 bases each). The CDR3 nucleotides are TGTGCCAGCTCACCGGGGGTAGGAACAGATACGCAGTATTTT. It translates to CASSPGVGTDTQYF. The entire variable domain, with the rest obtained from reference TRBV18 and TRBJ2-3, is as follows: NAGVMQNPRHLVRRRGQEARLRCSPMKGHSHVYWYRQLPEEGLKFMVYLQKENIIDESGMPKERFSAEFPKEGPSILRIQQVVRGDSAAYFCASSPGVGTDTQYFGPGTRLTVL.